The 24 T cell receptor beta chains below were found in one sample sequenced in a study of blood T cells in healthy people across ages. Next came a second PCR, run for 7 to 11 cycles, which used a sample-barcoded 5' primer along with a J-beta primer mix. Via MiXCR, TCRdb re-called the 5' RACE reads, giving one row per CDR3 protein. This sample has around 1.7 million distinct CDR3 sequences, with roughly 27% found just once. Material: blood. The receptor set was obtained from a woman in her 30s in good health.

Note on this clonotype: This may stem from a read error, because a much larger clone lies one nucleotide away. This chain uses TRBV5-1 with TRBJ2-5; the match to TRBD2 covers 8 bases. CDR3 length equals 15 residues. Germline V gene lookup returns CDR1 SGHRS and CDR2 YFSETQ. CDR3 sequence reads: CASSLAAGAQETQHF. The CDR3 DNA reads as TGCGCCAGCAGCTTGGCAGCGGGGGCCCAAGAGACCCAGCACTTC.

This clonotype was recorded once. This chain uses TRBV7-9 with TRBJ1-1, with a possible D match to TRBD1 (5 bases). Germline V gene data show CDR1 as SEHNR and CDR2 as FQNEAQ (reference sequence). CDR3 length: 14 residues. The ends were cut back, 6 bases at V and 8 bases at J, with 19 bases in the middle. The DNA for the CDR3 is TGTGCCAGCAGTTCCTCACCGGCGGACAAGGAAGCTTTCTTT. As protein: CASSSSPADKEAFF.

As regards this clonotype: A read error may be the cause here, since a much bigger clone is one base away. This chain joins TRBV5-1 and TRBJ1-1; D uncertain. This CDR3 spans 15 amino acids. Germline V CDR1 and CDR2: SGHRS, YFSETQ. V dropped 2 bases and J dropped 4 bases, with 15 bases sitting between them. CDR3 coding DNA: TGCGCCAGCAGCTTCAACACAGAGGCGAGCACTGAAGCTTTCTTT. Translated, it gives CASSFNTEASTEAFF.

A remark on this clonotype: A read error may be the cause here, since a much bigger clone is one base away. The CDR3 spells CASGTGEWNEQYF. DNA for the CDR3: TGCGCCAGCGGCACAGGGGAATGGAATGAGCAGTACTTC. V usage is TRBV5-1 and J usage is TRBJ2-7; 7 nucleotides match TRBD1. The CDR3 runs 13 residues. V shed 7 bases and J 7 bases; nucleotides not matched to a gene: 11. Germline V CDR1 and CDR2: SGHRS, YFSETQ.

This clonotype was observed a few times. The chain carries TRBV2 and TRBJ2-3; 7 bases align to TRBD2. The germline CDR1 and CDR2 sequences are SNHLY and FYNNEI. CDR3 length: 15 residues. With V trimmed by 4 bases and J by 2 bases, 6 bases remained unmatched. CDR3 residues: CASSAEAGFTDTQYF. The CDR3 bases are TGTGCCAGCAGTGCGGAAGCGGGGTTCACAGATACGCAGTATTTT.

The V gene is TRBV3-1, the J gene TRBJ1-3, with 9 bases identical to TRBD1. Germline V gene sequence: CDR1 LGHDT, CDR2 YNNKEL (reference sequence). The ends lost 3 bases at V and 0 bases at J; junction bases unmatched: 3. This CDR3 has 16 amino acids. This CDR3 reads CASSHGTGPSGNTIYF. The CDR3 DNA reads as TGTGCCAGCAGCCATGGGACAGGGCCCTCTGGAAACACCATATATTTT.

This clonotype appeared a few times. V gene TRBV6-2 or TRBV6-3 combines with J gene TRBJ2-1; the match to TRBD2 covers 11 bases. The germline V gene has CDR1 MNHEY and CDR2 SVGEGT. Trimming cost V 8 bases and J 9 bases; bases outside gene matches: 3. The CDR3 is made up of 12 amino acids. The CDR3 sequence: CASGTSGGEQFF. The CDR3 DNA reads TGTGCCAGCGGGACTAGCGGTGGTGAGCAGTTCTTC.

V gene TRBV15 combines with J gene TRBJ1-2; D ambiguous. The CDR3 spans 14 residues. Looked up from germline, CDR1 is LNHNV and CDR2 is YYDKDF (reference sequence). V was pared by 0 bases and J by 8 bases, with 13 bases between. CDR3 nucleotides: TGTGCCACCAGCAGAGATGGTCTCAGGTCGGGCTACACCTTC. It specifies CATSRDGLRSGYTF.

This clonotype has just a few counts. V gene TRBV7-9 combines with J gene TRBJ2-7; TRBD2 aligns across 7 bases. In germline, CDR1 is SEHNR, CDR2 FQNEAQ (reference sequence). The ends lost 5 bases at V and 5 bases at J; junction bases unmatched: 6. This CDR3 has 13 residues. Here the CDR3 DNA reads TGTGCCAGCAGCCCGCGCCGGGGGGACGAGCAGTACTTC. Its protein product is CASSPRRGDEQYF.

This clonotype was seen ten or more times. V is TRBV28 and J is TRBJ1-2; D is ambiguous. V was trimmed by 5 bases and J by 2 bases, leaving 3 bases between them. The germline V gene has CDR1 MDHEN and CDR2 SYDVKM. The CDR3 runs to 11 residues. The CDR3 sequence is CASSRNYGYTF. The CDR3 bases are TGTGCCAGCAGTCGGAACTATGGCTACACCTTC.

This rearrangement joins TRBV5-1 to TRBJ2-3; 10 nucleotides line up with TRBD1. Germline-derived CDR1 and CDR2 are SGHRS and YFSETQ. The CDR3 contains 15 residues. After removal of 3 bases from V and 6 bases from J, the junction contained 7 bases not matched to a gene. The CDR3 DNA is TGCGCCAGCAGCTGGATTGGACAGGGGGTCGATACGCAGTATTTT. It yields the protein CASSWIGQGVDTQYF.

A single count supports this clonotype. This chain links TRBV30 with TRBJ1-2; weak D call: TRBD1 (5 bases). Looked up from germline, CDR1 is GTSNPN and CDR2 is SVGIG (reference sequence). V lost 5 bases and J lost 4, with 14 bases in between. This CDR3 region has 13 residues. CDR3 bases: TGTGCCTGGGACAGACTAAATTTCTATGGCTACACCTTC. Translating gives CAWDRLNFYGYTF.

The V gene is TRBV5-5, the J gene TRBJ2-5; 7 nucleotides match TRBD2. The CDR3 has 14 residues. Germline CDR1 reads SGHKS; CDR2 reads YYEKEE (reference sequence). V lost 4 bases and J lost 1; bases outside the gene matches: 4. The CDR3 here is CASSRRLAQETQYF. CDR3 sequence (DNA): TGTGCCAGCAGCCGCAGACTAGCCCAAGAGACCCAGTACTTC.

This clonotype came up a few times. This rearrangement joins TRBV27 to TRBJ2-7; D gene ambiguous. Germline CDR1 and CDR2: MNHEY and SMNVEV (reference sequence). The CDR3 contains 13 residues. Trimming shortened V by 5 bases and J by 10 bases, and 18 bases separated the two germline ends. CDR3 coding DNA: TGTGCCAGCAGTACCCGAACGCTGACGGAACAGTACTTC. As protein: CASSTRTLTEQYF.

In this sample, this clonotype turned up once. This chain uses TRBV7-9 with TRBJ1-4; D gene unclear. The CDR3 runs 15 residues. Germline V gives CDR1 SEHNR, CDR2 FQNEAQ (reference sequence). Between the trimmed V and J ends, which lost 6 bases and 3 bases, there was a span of 14 bases. This chain's CDR3 is CASSQTQVANEKLFF. DNA for the CDR3: TGTGCCAGCAGTCAAACACAAGTGGCTAATGAAAAACTGTTTTTT.

This chain connects TRBV7-2 to TRBJ2-3; D unclear. Trimming stripped 5 bases from V and 8 bases from J, with 8 bases between. The CDR3 covers 11 residues. CDR1 and CDR2 from the germline V gene are SGHTA and FQGNSA. The CDR3 bases are TGTGCCAGCAGCCGCCTAGGTACGCAGTATTTT. The encoded protein is CASSRLGTQYF.

The V call is TRBV2, the J call TRBJ2-5; 10 bases line up with TRBD1. Looked up from germline, CDR1 is SNHLY and CDR2 is FYNNEI. The CDR3 sequence is 14 residues long. V was clipped by 6 bases and J by 11 bases; unmatched bases: 12. CDR3 sequence reads: CASSRQGAWNEQYF. The CDR3 coding sequence is TGTGCCAGCAGCCGACAGGGGGCGTGGAATGAGCAGTACTTC.

A few counts support this clonotype. The chain recombines TRBV9 with TRBJ2-1, with 7 nucleotides matching TRBD2. The J segment lost 3 bases and the V segment lost 3 bases, leaving 12 bases of the junction unmatched. The CDR3 sequence is 17 residues long. Germline CDR1 reads SGDLS; CDR2 reads YYNGEE. The chain's CDR3 is CASSGPASSGGYNEQFF. CDR3 sequence (DNA): TGTGCCAGCAGCGGACCGGCCTCTAGCGGAGGCTACAATGAGCAGTTCTTC.

The rearrangement links TRBV7-9 to TRBJ1-1; D call uncertain. Germline-derived CDR1 and CDR2 are SEHNR and FQNEAQ (reference sequence). V lost 5 bases, J lost 8 bases, and 24 bases lay in between. The CDR3 runs to 16 residues. CDR3 sequence: CASSLFPLVLDLEAFF. The CDR3, as DNA: TGTGCCAGCAGCCTATTTCCATTGGTTCTGGACCTCGAAGCTTTCTTT.

DNA of the CDR3: TGTGCCAGCAATGGACAGGGCTTGAACTATGGCTACACCTTC. It translates to CASNGQGLNYGYTF. The chain uses TRBV6-6 and TRBJ1-2, with 8 bases that match TRBD1. This CDR3 is 14 amino acids long. Germline-derived CDR1 and CDR2 are MNHNY and SVGAGI (reference sequence). V gave up 7 bases and J gave up 2 bases; unmatched junction bases: 6.

This clonotype was found once. This sequence joins TRBV9 and TRBJ1-2; D may be TRBD1 (5 bases). With 2 bases removed from V and 4 bases from J, the gap between germline ends came to 21 bases. The CDR3 extends over 17 amino acids. Germline V gives CDR1 SGDLS, CDR2 YYNGEE. The CDR3 DNA sequence: TGTGCCAGCAGCGTGGGGGTGTCGGACCCCGGACCCTATGGCTACACCTTC. It specifies CASSVGVSDPGPYGYTF. Full variable domain (missing parts from reference TRBV9 and TRBJ1-2): DSGVTQTPKHLITATGQRVTLRCSPRSGDLSVYWYQQSLDQGLQFLIQYYNGEERAKGNILERFSAQQFPDLHSELNLSSLELGDSALYFCASSVGVSDPGPYGYTFGSGTRLTVV.

This clonotype was observed once. This chain uses TRBV7-9 with TRBJ2-1, with TRBD1 matching 9 bases. The germline gives CDR1 SEHNR, CDR2 FQNEAQ (reference sequence). The V gene end was trimmed by 6 bases and the J gene end by 7 bases; junction bases not matched to a gene: 7. The CDR3 runs 14 residues. The CDR3 here is CASRAGTGRNEQFF. The CDR3 DNA sequence: TGTGCCAGCAGAGCCGGGACAGGGAGGAATGAGCAGTTCTTC.

The chain joins TRBV2 to TRBJ1-5; D may be TRBD1 (6 bases). The CDR3 runs to 14 residues. In germline, CDR1 is SNHLY, CDR2 FYNNEI. The germline V and J ends were trimmed by 3 bases and 3 bases, with 9 bases remaining between them. CDR3 in DNA: TGTGCCAGCAGTGATGAGGGGGTCAATCAGCCCCAGCATTTT. Its protein is CASSDEGVNQPQHF.

This clonotype was seen a few times. The CDR3 nucleotides read TGTGCCAGCAGCTTATTTCAGTCCATCAAAAACATTCAGTACTTC. Protein product: CASSLFQSIKNIQYF. The chain links TRBV5-6 to TRBJ2-4; D is undetermined. Germline CDR1 is SGHDT and CDR2 is YYEEEE. The CDR3 is 15 amino acids. The V and J ends lost 2 bases and 3 bases respectively, with 12 bases between them.